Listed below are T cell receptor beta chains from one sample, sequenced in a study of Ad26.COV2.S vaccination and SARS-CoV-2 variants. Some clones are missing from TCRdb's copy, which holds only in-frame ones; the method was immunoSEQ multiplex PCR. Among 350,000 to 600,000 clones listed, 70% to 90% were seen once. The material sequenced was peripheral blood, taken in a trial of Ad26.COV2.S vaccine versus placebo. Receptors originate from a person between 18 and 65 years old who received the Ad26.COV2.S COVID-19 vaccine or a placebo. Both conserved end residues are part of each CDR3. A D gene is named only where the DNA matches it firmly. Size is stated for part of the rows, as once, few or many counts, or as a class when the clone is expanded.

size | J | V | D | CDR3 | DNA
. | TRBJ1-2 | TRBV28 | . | CASSLTYYGYTF | TGTGCCAGCAGTCTCACTTACTATGGCTACACCTTC
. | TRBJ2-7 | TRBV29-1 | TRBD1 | CSVENRGYEQYF | TGCAGCGTTGAAAACAGGGGTTACGAGCAGTACTTC
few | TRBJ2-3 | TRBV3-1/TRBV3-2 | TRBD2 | CASSPRTSGTDTQYF | TGTGCCAGCAGCCCGAGGACTAGTGGGACAGATACGCAGTATTTT
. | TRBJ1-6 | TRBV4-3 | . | CASSQEVTGFDVNSPLHF | TGCGCCAGCAGCCAAGAAGTAACAGGGTTTGATGTGAATTCACCCCTCCACTTT
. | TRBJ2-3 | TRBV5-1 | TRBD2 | CASSWGLAGADTQYF | TGCGCCAGCAGCTGGGGACTAGCGGGAGCAGATACGCAGTATTTT
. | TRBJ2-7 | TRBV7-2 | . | CASSLVGASYEQYF | TGTGCCAGCAGCTTAGTGGGGGCCTCCTACGAGCAGTACTTC
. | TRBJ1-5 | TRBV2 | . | CASSELQGNQPQHF | TGTGCCAGCAGTGAGCTGCAGGGGAACCAGCCCCAGCATTTT
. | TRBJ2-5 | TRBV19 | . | CASSILFKGGKLYF | TGTGCCAGTAGTATTCTCTTTAAAGGGGGAAAATTGTACTTC
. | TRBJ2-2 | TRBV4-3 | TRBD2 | CASSQVGTSGGPGELFF | TGCGCCAGCAGCCAAGTGGGGACTAGCGGGGGGCCCGGGGAGCTGTTTTTT
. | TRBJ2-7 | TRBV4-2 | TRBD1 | CASSRRQGRASYEQYF | TGTGCCAGCAGCCGCCGACAGGGCCGTGCCTCCTACGAGCAGTACTTC
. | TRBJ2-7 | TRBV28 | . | CASVVSAGKGSEQYF | TGTGCCAGCGTCGTATCGGCAGGGAAAGGTAGCGAGCAGTACTTC
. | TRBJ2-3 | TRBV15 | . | CATSSLQGYMADTQYF | TGTGCCACCAGCAGCCTACAGGGATATATGGCAGATACGCAGTATTTT
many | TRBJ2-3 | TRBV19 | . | CASSIGWDTDTQYF | TGTGCCAGTAGTATCGGGTGGGACACAGATACGCAGTATTTT